This TCR beta chain is from a study of neoadjuvant anti-PD-1 for oral cavity cancer. Study-wide background: Around day 43, patients without progression received a fourth nivolumab dose before surgery.

This CDR3 contains 14 residues. Germline V gives CDR1 SEHNR, CDR2 FQNEAQ (reference sequence). With 4 bases removed from V and 6 bases from J, the gap between germline ends came to 16 bases. The sample's time point: after neoadjuvant nivolumab, at surgical resection. Stage II-IVA oral cavity squamous cell carcinoma was new and untreated by systemic or radiation therapy. Profiling relied on immunoSEQ multiplex PCR, and the TCRdb table lists in-frame clones only, not all of them. The sample yields 55,000 to 75,000 clones, about 86% seen once. The chain links TRBV7-9 to TRBJ2-7, with D uncertain. The TCR comes from a person aged 35-79 years with oral cavity squamous cell carcinoma. This specimen consisted of PBMCs, obtained after nivolumab (anti-PD-1) treatment. This CDR3 is CASSSTRRLGEQYF. DNA for the CDR3: TGTGCCAGCAGCTCTACAAGGCGTCTAGGCGAGCAGTACTTC.